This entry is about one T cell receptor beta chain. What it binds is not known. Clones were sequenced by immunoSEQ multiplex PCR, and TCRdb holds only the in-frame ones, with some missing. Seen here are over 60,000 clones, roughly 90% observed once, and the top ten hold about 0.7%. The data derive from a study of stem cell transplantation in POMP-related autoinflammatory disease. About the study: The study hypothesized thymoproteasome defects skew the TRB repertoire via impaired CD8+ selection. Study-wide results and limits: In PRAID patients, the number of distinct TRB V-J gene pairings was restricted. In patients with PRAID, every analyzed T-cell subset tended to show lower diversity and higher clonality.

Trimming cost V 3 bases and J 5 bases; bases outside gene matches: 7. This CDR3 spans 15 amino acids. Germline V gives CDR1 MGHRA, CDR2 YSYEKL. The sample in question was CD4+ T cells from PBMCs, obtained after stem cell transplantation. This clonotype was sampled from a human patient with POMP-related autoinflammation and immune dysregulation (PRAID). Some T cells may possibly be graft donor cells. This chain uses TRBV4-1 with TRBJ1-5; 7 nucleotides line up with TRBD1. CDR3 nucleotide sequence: TGCGCCAGCAGCCATGCCTCGGGACAGCATCAGCCCCAGCATTTT. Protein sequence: CASSHASGQHQPQHF.